These T cell receptor beta chains were read from a single sample in a study of T-cell reconstitution after alpha-beta-depleted transplantation in children. MiXCR, run by TCRdb on the PCR reads, gives a single entry per CDR3 protein. The sample carries 490,000 or so distinct CDR3 sequences, about an eighth recorded once. The sequencing here drew on PBMCs from the stem cell graft donor, taken from the stem cell graft. Every receptor here comes from a human donor who donated a stem cell graft to a child with combined immunodeficiency. Both conserved end residues are part of each CDR3. D genes are given only for firm matches. Size is stated for part of the rows, as once, few or many counts, or as a class when the clone is expanded.

d_call,clone_size,j_call,v_call,cdr3_nt,cdr3_aa
-,-,TRBJ1-3,TRBV10-3,TGTGCCATCAGTGACCCTGGGGGGGACTCTGGAAACACCATATATTTT,CAISDPGGDSGNTIYF
-,few,TRBJ2-3,TRBV5-6,TGTGCCAATATGCGGGGCTCCACAGATACGCAGTATTTT,CANMRGSTDTQYF
TRBD2,many,TRBJ2-1,TRBV20-1,TGCAGTGCTATACGACTAGCGGACAATGAGCAGTTCTTC,CSAIRLADNEQFF
TRBD1,few,TRBJ2-3,TRBV29-1,TGCAGCGTTTCGACCGGGACAGGGACGAGGTCAGATACGCAGTATTTT,CSVSTGTGTRSDTQYF
-,few,TRBJ2-5,TRBV5-6,TGTGCCAGCAGCTTGGACCTTCAGCAGGGGACCCAGTACTTC,CASSLDLQQGTQYF
-,-,TRBJ1-3,TRBV7-2,TGTGCCAGCAGCTTAGATTCCCCTCTGAAGGGAAACACCATATATTTT,CASSLDSPLKGNTIYF
TRBD1,-,TRBJ1-3,TRBV18,TGTGCCAGCTCACCACCGGGACAGGATATCTCTGGAAACACCATATATTTT,CASSPPGQDISGNTIYF
-,many,TRBJ2-2,TRBV6-6,TGTGCCAGCAGTTACGGGTTTACCGGGGAGCTGTTTTTT,CASSYGFTGELFF
-,-,TRBJ2-7,TRBV3-1,TGTGCCAGCAGCCAATCATCGGGCGAGCAGTACTTC,CASSQSSGEQYF
TRBD1,few,TRBJ2-2,TRBV10-3,TGTGCCATCCGAGGACAGGGGATCACCGGGGAGCTGTTTTTT,CAIRGQGITGELFF
-,few,TRBJ1-1,TRBV20-1,TGCAGTGCTAGAGGGACGAACACTGAAGCTTTCTTT,CSARGTNTEAFF
-,-,TRBJ1-4,TRBV10-3,TGTGCCATCAGCCTGGACCTACAAGGGGAAAAACTGTTTTTT,CAISLDLQGEKLFF
TRBD2,many,TRBJ2-2,TRBV6-2/TRBV6-3,TGTGCCAGCCAAGTCCGGACTAGGGTCGGGGAGCTGTTTTTT,CASQVRTRVGELFF
TRBD1,-,TRBJ2-7,TRBV6-5,TGTGCCAGCAGTTACTCGGTAGGGACAGGATACGAGCAGTACTTC,CASSYSVGTGYEQYF
-,-,TRBJ2-7,TRBV15,TGTGCCACCAGCAGTCAGGCAAAGGGGTGGCACTACGAGCAGTACTTC,CATSSQAKGWHYEQYF
-,few,TRBJ2-2,TRBV7-6,TGTGCCAGCAGCCCAAGACTGACGAACACCGGGGAGCTGTTTTTT,CASSPRLTNTGELFF
TRBD1,-,TRBJ2-7,TRBV13,TGTGCCAGCAGCTCGGGACAGGGTTACGCGCGGGAGCAGTACTTC,CASSSGQGYAREQYF
TRBD1,few,TRBJ1-5,TRBV7-9,TGTGCCAGCAGTACCGGGACAGGGGGCAATCAGCCCCAGCATTTT,CASSTGTGGNQPQHF
TRBD1,few,TRBJ2-1,TRBV25-1,TGTGCCGCCCAGGGGGACAGGTTTTATGAGCAGTTCTTC,CAAQGDRFYEQFF
TRBD1,many,TRBJ1-1,TRBV12-3/TRBV12-4,TGTGCCAGCAGTCCAGCTCTTCCGGGACAGGGGTCTGTTGAAGCTTTCTTT,CASSPALPGQGSVEAFF
-,few,TRBJ1-5,TRBV21-1,TGTGCCAGCAGTAGGGATAGAGAATATAGCAATCAGCCCCAGCATTTT,CASSRDREYSNQPQHF
-,few,TRBJ2-7,TRBV7-8,TGTGCCAGCAGCCCCTCCTCCGGCACCTACGAGCAATACTTC,CASSPSSGTYEQYF
TRBD1,-,TRBJ2-7,TRBV12-3/TRBV12-4,TGTGCCAGCAGTACAGGGGCCATAGCCGAGAGCTCCTACGAGCAGTACTTC,CASSTGAIAESSYEQYF
-,once,TRBJ2-7,TRBV6-2/TRBV6-3,TGTGCCAGCAGTTCCCCGGACCACCCTCTTCGCGAGCAGTACTTC,CASSSPDHPLREQYF
-,few,TRBJ2-7,TRBV5-1,TGCGCCAGCAGCCCGGGAGTCTGGATATACGAGCAGTACTTC,CASSPGVWIYEQYF
TRBD2,many,TRBJ2-2,TRBV12-3/TRBV12-4,TGTGCCAGCGGATCACAGTTGGGAGGGGCGAACACCGGGGAGCTGTTTTTT,CASGSQLGGANTGELFF
-,many,TRBJ1-1,TRBV12-3/TRBV12-4,TGTGCCAGCAGTTTTGGGCAGACGGGGGCTTTCTTT,CASSFGQTGAFF
-,-,TRBJ2-1,TRBV7-2,TGTGCCAGCAGCTTAGGCCCTATTTATAGCTCCTACAATGAGCAGTTCTTC,CASSLGPIYSSYNEQFF
TRBD2,-,TRBJ2-3,TRBV20-1,TGCAGTGCTAGTTCGGCGCGGGAGGGAACAGATACGCAGTATTTT,CSASSAREGTDTQYF
-,once,TRBJ2-2,TRBV20-1,TGCTGCGCTAGAGATGTGGGGGACACTTTTCACACCGGGGAGCTGTTTTTT,CCARDVGDTFHTGELFF
TRBD2,few,TRBJ2-1,TRBV19,TGTGCCAGTAGTATGGGGCGGGAGTCCTACAATGAGCAGTTCTTC,CASSMGRESYNEQFF
-,many,TRBJ2-1,TRBV28,TGTGCCAGCAGTTCCCGGCAGGGCCTACGCGAGCAGTTCTTC,CASSSRQGLREQFF
TRBD1,few,TRBJ2-5,TRBV28,TGTGCCAGCAGTGGGGGGACAGGGCGGGAGACCCAGTACTTC,CASSGGTGRETQYF
-,few,TRBJ1-5,TRBV24-1,TGTGCCACCAGTGCGGGGCTTTACAGCAATCAGCCCCAGCATTTT,CATSAGLYSNQPQHF
-,few,TRBJ2-3,TRBV7-2,TGTGCCAGCAGCTCCTACCCCACAGATACGCAGTATTTT,CASSSYPTDTQYF
TRBD2,few,TRBJ2-1,TRBV29-1,TGCAGCGTTGCCACTAGCGGGGGACCCTACAATGAGCAGTTCTTC,CSVATSGGPYNEQFF
-,-,TRBJ2-7,TRBV24-1,TGTGCCACCAGTGAAGGGCCGCGGGCCAGCGCTTTCTCCTACGAGCAGTACTTC,CATSEGPRASAFSYEQYF
-,-,TRBJ1-5,TRBV6-4,TGTGCCAGCAGAGGACGGGGAGGCATACCTCCCCAGCATTTT,CASRGRGGIPPQHF
TRBD2,few,TRBJ2-3,TRBV5-1,TGCGCCAGCAGCTCCGAACGGGGGGGACGGACAGATACGCAGTATTTT,CASSSERGGRTDTQYF
-,few,TRBJ1-5,TRBV5-6,TGTGCCAGCAGCTTGGCATCGAGGGGAATTCAGCCCCAGCATTTT,CASSLASRGIQPQHF
-,few,TRBJ2-1,TRBV18,TGTGCCAGCTCACCAATGGGTAGCTCCTACAATGAGCAGTTCTTC,CASSPMGSSYNEQFF
TRBD2,few,TRBJ2-1,TRBV4-3,TGCGCCAGCAGCCAAGTGGGCGGGGGGGCCCCCTACAATGAGCAGTTCTTC,CASSQVGGGAPYNEQFF
-,many,TRBJ2-2,TRBV20-1,TGCAGTGCTAGTTGGGGGGCCGACACCGGGGAGCTGTTTTTT,CSASWGADTGELFF
TRBD1,few,TRBJ2-1,TRBV3-1,TGTGCCAGCAGCCTGCCGGCCGGGACAGCCTCCTACAATGAGCAGTTCTTC,CASSLPAGTASYNEQFF
TRBD1,many,TRBJ2-3,TRBV20-1,TGCAGTGCTTTGAGGACAGGGATGGATACGCAGTATTTT,CSALRTGMDTQYF
-,many,TRBJ2-6,TRBV12-3/TRBV12-4,TGTGCCAGCAGTTTAGGGTTTCCGTTCTCTGGGGCCAACGTCCTGACTTTC,CASSLGFPFSGANVLTF
-,many,TRBJ1-1,TRBV12-3/TRBV12-4,TGTGCCAGCAGTTCGACAGCGGGCACTGAAGCTTTCTTT,CASSSTAGTEAFF
TRBD2,-,TRBJ2-5,TRBV7-3,TGTGCCAGCAGCTTAACGCTAGCTAGCGGGAGCGAGACCCAGTACTTC,CASSLTLASGSETQYF
-,-,TRBJ2-2,TRBV30,TGTGCCTGGAGTGTACACAGGGGGGAGCTGTTTTTT,CAWSVHRGELFF
TRBD1,-,TRBJ2-7,TRBV5-8,TGTGCCAGCAGTGCCGTGGACAGGGTAAGGTCCTACGAGCAGTACTTC,CASSAVDRVRSYEQYF
-,many,TRBJ2-1,TRBV30,TGTGCCTGGAGTACGGGCTCATCGAGGGTCTTC,CAWSTGSSRVF
-,few,TRBJ2-3,TRBV12-3/TRBV12-4,TGTGCCAGCAGTTTGATGGGGGACTTCACAGATACGCAGTATTTT,CASSLMGDFTDTQYF
TRBD1,-,TRBJ2-5,TRBV27,TGTGCCAGTCGACAGGGGGCAAAGGAGACCCAGTACTTC,CASRQGAKETQYF
TRBD1,-,TRBJ1-2,TRBV3-1,TGTGCCTGCTGCCAAGTCGACAGGGGTTTCTATGGCTACACCTTC,CACCQVDRGFYGYTF
TRBD2,few,TRBJ2-3,TRBV29-1,TGCAGCGCCCGGGGGGCAGATACGCAGTATTTT,CSARGADTQYF
-,-,TRBJ2-5,TRBV20-1,TGCAGTGCCTCAGGGAGGCAAGAGACCCAGTACTTC,CSASGRQETQYF
-,-,TRBJ2-4,TRBV20-1,TGCAGTGCCATGGGACTCCAAACGGCCAAAAACATTCAGTACTTC,CSAMGLQTAKNIQYF
-,few,TRBJ2-6,TRBV10-3,TGTGCCATCAGTGGAAGTTCCCGCTCTGGGGCCAACGTCCTGACTTTC,CAISGSSRSGANVLTF
-,-,TRBJ2-1,TRBV12-3/TRBV12-4,TGTGCCAGCAGTCCCCCCCGTTACACCGCAAACAATGAGCAGTTCTTC,CASSPPRYTANNEQFF